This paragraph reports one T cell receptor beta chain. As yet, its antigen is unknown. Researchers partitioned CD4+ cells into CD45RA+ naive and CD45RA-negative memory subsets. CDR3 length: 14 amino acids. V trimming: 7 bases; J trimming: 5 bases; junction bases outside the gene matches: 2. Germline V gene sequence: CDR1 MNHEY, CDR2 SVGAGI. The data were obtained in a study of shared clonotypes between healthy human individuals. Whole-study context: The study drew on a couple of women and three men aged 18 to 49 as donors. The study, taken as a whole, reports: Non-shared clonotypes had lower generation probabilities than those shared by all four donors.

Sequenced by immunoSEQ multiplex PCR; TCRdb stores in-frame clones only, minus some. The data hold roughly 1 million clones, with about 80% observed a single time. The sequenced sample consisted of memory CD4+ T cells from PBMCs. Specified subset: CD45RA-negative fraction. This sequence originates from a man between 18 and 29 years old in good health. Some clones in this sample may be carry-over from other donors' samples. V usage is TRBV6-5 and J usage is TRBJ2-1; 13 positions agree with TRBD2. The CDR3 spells CASTGTSGDNEQFF. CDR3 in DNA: TGTGCCAGCACGGGGACTAGCGGGGACAATGAGCAGTTCTTC.